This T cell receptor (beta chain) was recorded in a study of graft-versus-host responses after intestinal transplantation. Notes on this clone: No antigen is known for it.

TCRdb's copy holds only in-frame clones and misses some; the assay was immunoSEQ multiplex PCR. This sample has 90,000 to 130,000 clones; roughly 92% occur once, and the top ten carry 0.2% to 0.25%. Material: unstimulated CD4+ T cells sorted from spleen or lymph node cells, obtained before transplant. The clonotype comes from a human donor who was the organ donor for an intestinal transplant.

CDR3 sequence: CATYLTRGTPVVGETQYF. The DNA of the CDR3 is TGTGCCACCTACTTAACTAGGGGGACACCTGTTGTCGGGGAGACCCAGTACTTC. V and J are TRBV7-9 and TRBJ2-5; weak D call: TRBD1 (6 bases). The CDR3 has 18 amino acids. Germline CDR1 and CDR2: SEHNR and FQNEAQ (reference sequence). V was shortened by 10 bases and J by 5 bases, with 32 bases between the two germline ends.